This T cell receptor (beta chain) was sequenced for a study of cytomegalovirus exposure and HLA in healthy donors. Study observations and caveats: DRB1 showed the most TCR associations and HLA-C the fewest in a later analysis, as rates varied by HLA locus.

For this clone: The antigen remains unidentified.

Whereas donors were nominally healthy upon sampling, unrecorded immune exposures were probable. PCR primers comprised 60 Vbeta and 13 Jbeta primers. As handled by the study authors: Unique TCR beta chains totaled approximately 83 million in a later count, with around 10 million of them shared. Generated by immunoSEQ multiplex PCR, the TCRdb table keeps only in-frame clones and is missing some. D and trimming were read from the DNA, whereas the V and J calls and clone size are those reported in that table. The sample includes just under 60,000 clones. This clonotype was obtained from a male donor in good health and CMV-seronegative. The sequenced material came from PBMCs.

The CDR3, as DNA: TGTGCCAGCAGTTATATAGGGGCCACTGAAGCTTTCTTT. This codes for CASSYIGATEAFF. This chain links TRBV6-5 with TRBJ1-1, with a possible D match to TRBD1 (5 bases). CDR1 is MNHEY and CDR2 is SVGAGI in the germline V gene. Trimming shortened V by 3 bases and J by 4 bases, and 9 bases separated the two germline ends. This CDR3 is built from 13 residues.